Listed here are 21 T cell receptor beta chains from one sample, sequenced in a study of blood T cell repertoires in COVID-19. The data were produced by immunoSEQ multiplex PCR, yet TCRdb's version contains in-frame clones alone and is incomplete. Found here are about 69,000 clones, roughly 86% of them singletons; the top ten hold about 17%. Source material: peripheral blood. Receptors were obtained from a man aged 40-50 years with COVID-19, enrolled during active disease.

The chain has TRBV6-5 and TRBJ1-1, with D possibly TRBD1 on 6 matching bases. CDR3 size: 15 residues. The germline gives CDR1 MNHEY, CDR2 SVGAGI. The V gene lost 0 bases and the J gene lost 10 bases, with 18 bases spanning the gap. DNA for the CDR3: TGTGCCAGCAGTTACTCCGCGCCGGGACAAGGTGGAGCTTTCTTT. This translates into CASSYSAPGQGGAFF.

The chain uses TRBV27 and TRBJ2-1; no reliable D call. CDR3 size: 17 residues. Trimming stripped 2 bases from V and 0 bases from J, with 14 bases between. CDR1 MNHEY and CDR2 SMNVEV come from the germline V gene (reference sequence). DNA for the CDR3: TGTGCCAGCAGTTTACCCCCAGGAATGAGCTCCTACAATGAGCAGTTCTTC. Protein: CASSLPPGMSSYNEQFF.

The rearrangement links TRBV13 to TRBJ2-5; tentatively, D is TRBD2 (5 bases). Trimming shortened V by 0 bases and J by 6 bases, and 26 bases separated the two germline ends. This CDR3 has 19 amino acids. Germline V lookup: CDR1 PRHDT, CDR2 FYEKMQ (reference sequence). The CDR3 region is CASSLGSQELGGTRKTQYF. In DNA, the CDR3 is TGTGCCAGCAGCTTAGGCTCCCAGGAACTAGGTGGTACTAGAAAGACCCAGTACTTC.

The genes are TRBV10-1 and TRBJ2-1; D is perhaps TRBD2 (6 bases). Trimming pared 11 bases from V and 5 bases from J, leaving 19 bases between. Germline assignment: CDR1 WNHNN and CDR2 SYGVQD (reference sequence). The CDR3 covers 14 residues. CDR3 sequence (DNA): TGCGCCTGCTCCGAACCGGGACTTCACAATGAGCAGTTCTTC. Amino acids: CACSEPGLHNEQFF.

The rearrangement joins TRBV3-1 (or the pseudogene TRBV3-2) to TRBJ2-1; D may be TRBD2 (5 bases). V dropped 3 bases and J dropped 2 bases, with 14 bases sitting between them. Germline CDR1 reads LGHDT; CDR2 reads YNNKEL (reference sequence). This CDR3 spans 16 amino acids. The CDR3 DNA follows: TGTGCCAGCAGCCATCCGGGGAATAGGCCCTACAATGAGCAGTTCTTC. Translating it yields CASSHPGNRPYNEQFF.

J is TRBJ1-1 and V is TRBV9; tentative D call: TRBD1 (5 bases). Germline CDR1 reads SGDLS; CDR2 reads YYNGEE. The V end lost 0 bases, the J end lost 3 bases, and 12 bases lay between the germline ends. The CDR3 consists of 15 residues. Written as DNA, the CDR3 is TGTGCCAGCAGCGTAGACAGCGGGGCCGACACTGAAGCTTTCTTT. Protein: CASSVDSGADTEAFF.

This clone was detected only once. V is TRBV11-2 and J is TRBJ2-7, with 8 nucleotides matching TRBD2. Unmatched junction bases numbered 16, after V lost 5 bases and J lost 10 bases. Per germline, CDR1 SGHAT and CDR2 FQNNGV. The CDR3 runs to 15 residues. This CDR3 is CASSPGGSRFRSQYF. CDR3 nucleotide sequence: TGTGCCAGCAGCCCGGGAGGGAGCAGGTTTCGGTCCCAGTACTTC.

The CDR3 DNA is TGTGCCATCAGTGAGCCAGGGTTCATAGCCAAAAACATTCAGTACTTC. It yields the protein CAISEPGFIAKNIQYF. The chain joins TRBV10-3 to TRBJ2-4, with D maybe TRBD1 (5 bases). Germline V gene data show CDR1 as ENHRY and CDR2 as SYGVKD. V lost 2 bases and J 0 bases, leaving 11 bases between the germline ends. There are 16 residues in the CDR3.

The chain has TRBV7-2 and TRBJ1-6; 7 positions match TRBD1. The germline V gene has CDR1 SGHTA and CDR2 FQGNSA. The CDR3 runs to 14 residues. J lost 9 bases, V lost 5 bases, and 7 bases had no gene match. As DNA, the CDR3 is TGTGCCAGCAGCCCGGACAGGATTAGTTCACCCCTCCACTTT. Protein product: CASSPDRISSPLHF.

The chain employs TRBV10-1 and TRBJ1-1; TRBD1 matches 8 bases. V shed 5 bases and J 1 base; nucleotides not matched to a gene: 6. Germline values: CDR1 WNHNN, CDR2 SYGVQD (reference sequence). CDR3 size: 15 residues. CDR3 DNA: TGCGCCAGCAGTAAATGGACAGGGCCGAACACTGAAGCTTTCTTT. It yields the protein CASSKWTGPNTEAFF.

This sequence joins TRBV2 and TRBJ1-1; tentatively, D is TRBD1 (6 bases). V was clipped by 6 bases and J by 11 bases, with 22 bases between them. The CDR3 sequence is 14 residues long. Germline values: CDR1 SNHLY, CDR2 FYNNEI. The CDR3 nucleotides read TGTGCCAGCAGGACCTCTCACGCGGGGGCCAACGCTTTCTTT. Residues: CASRTSHAGANAFF.

The genes are TRBV27 and TRBJ2-7; D is perhaps TRBD2 (6 bases). The CDR3 length is 13 residues. Trimming stripped 5 bases from V and 6 bases from J, with 14 bases between. The germline V gene encodes CDR1 MNHEY and CDR2 SMNVEV (reference sequence). CDR3 region: CASSAVTSSEQYF. The CDR3 DNA follows: TGTGCCAGCAGTGCCGTGACTAGTTCCGAGCAGTACTTC.

This rearrangement joins TRBV30 to TRBJ2-3, with D perhaps TRBD2 (6 bases). The V gene's germline CDR1 is GTSNPN and CDR2 SVGIG (reference sequence). V lost 4 bases and J lost 2, with 13 bases in between. The CDR3 contains 14 residues. CDR3 protein: CAWTVTGDTDTQYF. DNA of the CDR3: TGTGCCTGGACCGTTACGGGGGACACAGATACGCAGTATTTT.

This clone has more than one count but fewer than ten. V usage is TRBV4-2 and J usage is TRBJ1-2; perhaps TRBD1 as D (5 bases). This CDR3 is 14 amino acids long. V dropped 6 bases and J dropped 4 bases, with 15 bases sitting between them. Germline V gene lookup returns CDR1 LGHNA and CDR2 YNFKEQ. CDR3 bases: TGTGCCAGCAGTCCGGGGGATTTAGTCTATGGCTACACCTTC. Its protein product is CASSPGDLVYGYTF.

The V call is TRBV11-2, the J call TRBJ1-2; D unclear. CDR3 length: 12 amino acids. CDR1 is SGHAT and CDR2 is FQNNGV in the germline V gene. V was trimmed by 5 bases and J by 13 bases, leaving 17 bases between them. CDR3 sequence (DNA): TGTGCCAGCAGCCCCTCGCGCCACTCCACCACCTTC. Translating it yields CASSPSRHSTTF.

J is TRBJ1-1 and V is TRBV5-4, with D hard to call. The CDR3 length is 14 residues. Trimming pared 0 bases from V and 0 bases from J, leaving 6 bases between. Germline V CDR1 and CDR2: SGHNT, YYREEE (reference sequence). CDR3 sequence reads: CASSLVSMNTEAFF. In DNA, the CDR3 is TGTGCCAGCAGCTTGGTGTCCATGAACACTGAAGCTTTCTTT.

The V and J genes are TRBV5-1 and TRBJ2-7; 10 bases agree with TRBD1. The CDR3 length is 14 residues. CDR1 and CDR2 (germline): SGHRS, YFSETQ. The J segment lost 6 bases and the V segment lost 4 bases, leaving 7 bases of the junction unmatched. The CDR3 loop is CASSTGTGAVEQYF. The CDR3 region has the DNA TGCGCCAGCAGCACCGGGACAGGGGCGGTCGAGCAGTACTTC. Filled out from reference TRBV5-1 and TRBJ2-7, the complete variable domain reads KAGVTQTPRYLIKTRGQQVTLSCSPISGHRSVSWYQQTPGQGLQFLFEYFSETQRNKGNFPGRFSGRQFSNSRSEMNVSTLELGDSALYLCASSTGTGAVEQYFGPGTRLTVT.

V usage is TRBV27 and J usage is TRBJ2-3, with D maybe TRBD2 (7 bases). V lost 5 bases and J 2 bases, leaving 14 bases between the germline ends. CDR1 MNHEY and CDR2 SMNVEV come from the germline V gene (reference sequence). The CDR3 length is 15 residues. The CDR3 coding sequence is TGTGCCAGCAGTGGGGCGGGGGCGATCACAGATACGCAGTATTTT. Its protein product is CASSGAGAITDTQYF.

This clone was seen a handful of times. V usage is TRBV5-1 and J usage is TRBJ2-2; 8 bases line up with TRBD1. Germline values: CDR1 SGHRS, CDR2 YFSETQ. The CDR3 length is 16 residues. V lost 4 bases to trimming and J lost 2 bases; unmatched junction nucleotides: 7. DNA for the CDR3: TGCGCCAGCAGCAAAACAGGGGGTCTAAACACCGGGGAGCTGTTTTTT. Amino acids: CASSKTGGLNTGELFF.

The chain couples TRBV6-5 to TRBJ2-6; 8 nucleotides match TRBD1. CDR3 length: 15 residues. After removal of 5 bases from V and 1 base from J, the junction contained 1 base not matched to a gene. Germline V gene data show CDR1 as MNHEY and CDR2 as SVGAGI. DNA for the CDR3: TGTGCCAGCAGTACAGGGGGGTCTGGGGCCAACGTCCTGACTTTC. Its translation is CASSTGGSGANVLTF.

This clone came up once. This rearrangement joins TRBV5-1 to TRBJ1-2; D uncertain. The CDR3 is 13 residues long. CDR1 is SGHRS and CDR2 is YFSETQ in the germline V gene. Trimming stripped 1 base from V and 8 bases from J, with 12 bases between. CDR3 amino acids: CASSLLPTEGYTF. The CDR3 nucleotides are TGCGCCAGCAGCTTGCTCCCTACGGAGGGCTACACCTTC.